The 8 T cell receptor beta chains presented below share a single source sample, sequenced in a study of tumor T cells in aggressive B-cell lymphoma. Profiling relied on immunoSEQ multiplex PCR, and the TCRdb table lists in-frame clones only, not all of them. The sample lists 1,500 to 2,000 clones; around 83% were seen once. Sequences were obtained from tumor tissue. The receptor set was obtained from an adult with diffuse large B cell lymphoma.

The genes are TRBV29-1 and TRBJ2-3, with 9 bases identical to TRBD1. Unmatched junction bases numbered 3, after V lost 6 bases and J lost 2 bases. Germline V gene data show CDR1 as SQVTM and CDR2 as ANQGSEA. This CDR3 spans 13 amino acids. DNA for the CDR3: TGCAGCGTGGGGACAGGGACCACAGATACGCAGTATTTT. Translated, it gives CSVGTGTTDTQYF.

The chain joins TRBV4-2 to TRBJ1-1, with 7 nucleotides matching TRBD1. J lost 3 bases, V lost 2 bases, and 6 bases had no gene match. The CDR3 has 15 amino acids. Germline CDR1 is LGHNA and CDR2 is YNFKEQ. For the CDR3, the DNA is TGTGCCAGCAGCCAAAGCGACAGGGAGTACACTGAAGCTTTCTTT. Translated, it gives CASSQSDREYTEAFF.

The V gene is TRBV6-6, the J gene TRBJ1-3; no definite D call. Trimming left V 6 bases short and J 3 bases short, with 6 bases between. Germline CDR1 reads MNHNY; CDR2 reads SVGAGI (reference sequence). The CDR3 is 12 residues long. This CDR3 is CASSFRGNTIYF. CDR3 coding DNA: TGTGCCAGCAGCTTCCGTGGAAACACCATATATTTT.

This clone was detected only once. The chain is built from TRBV7-9 and TRBJ1-2; 9 bases line up with TRBD1. The V gene's germline CDR1 is SEHNR and CDR2 FQNEAQ (reference sequence). The CDR3 covers 14 residues. Losses at the gene ends were 4 bases for V and 4 bases for J; bases not matched to a gene: 4. CDR3 loop: CASSSDRGSYGYTF. Written as DNA, the CDR3 is TGTGCCAGCAGCTCGGACAGGGGAAGCTATGGCTACACCTTC. Filled out from reference TRBV7-9 and TRBJ1-2, the complete variable domain reads DTGVSQNPRHKITKRGQNVTFRCDPISEHNRLYWYRQTLGQGPEFLTYFQNEAQLEKSRLLSDRFSAERPKGSFSTLEIQRTEQGDSAMYLCASSSDRGSYGYTFGSGTRLTVV.

This clone was seen once. V gene TRBV19 combines with J gene TRBJ2-7; 9 positions match TRBD2. The J segment lost 5 bases and the V segment lost 3 bases, leaving 8 bases of the junction unmatched. Germline V lookup: CDR1 LNHDA, CDR2 SQIVND (reference sequence). The CDR3 length is 15 residues. CDR3 sequence reads: CASSISSSGANEQYF. The CDR3 DNA follows: TGTGCCAGTAGTATCAGCTCTAGCGGGGCGAACGAGCAGTACTTC.

J is TRBJ2-5 and V is TRBV7-2; tentative D call: TRBD1 (5 bases). The length of the CDR3 is 15 residues. From germline, CDR1 is SGHTA and CDR2 FQGNSA. Trimming shortened V by 0 bases and J by 5 bases, and 13 bases separated the two germline ends. In nucleotides, the CDR3 is TGTGCCAGCAGCTTAGCGTGGGGCGAGGTGGAGACCCAGTACTTC. As protein: CASSLAWGEVETQYF.

This chain connects TRBV25-1 to TRBJ2-7, with TRBD1 identical over 11 bases. Germline V CDR1 and CDR2: MGHDK, SYGVNS. The CDR3 loop spans 15 amino acids. With 3 bases clipped from V and 2 bases from J, the junction kept 3 bases outside the gene matches. CDR3 sequence reads: CASSDPGQGAYEQYF. DNA of the CDR3: TGTGCCAGCAGTGACCCGGGACAGGGGGCCTACGAGCAGTACTTC.

The gene calls are TRBV5-4 and TRBJ2-1; a weak D match, TRBD2 (6 bases). CDR1 is SGHNT, CDR2 YYREEE, per germline (reference sequence). The CDR3 loop spans 15 amino acids. The ends were cut back, 4 bases at V and 4 bases at J, with 15 bases in the middle. CDR3 loop: CASSRRDSYYNEQFF. The CDR3 bases are TGTGCCAGCAGCCGCCGGGACTCCTATTACAATGAGCAGTTCTTC.